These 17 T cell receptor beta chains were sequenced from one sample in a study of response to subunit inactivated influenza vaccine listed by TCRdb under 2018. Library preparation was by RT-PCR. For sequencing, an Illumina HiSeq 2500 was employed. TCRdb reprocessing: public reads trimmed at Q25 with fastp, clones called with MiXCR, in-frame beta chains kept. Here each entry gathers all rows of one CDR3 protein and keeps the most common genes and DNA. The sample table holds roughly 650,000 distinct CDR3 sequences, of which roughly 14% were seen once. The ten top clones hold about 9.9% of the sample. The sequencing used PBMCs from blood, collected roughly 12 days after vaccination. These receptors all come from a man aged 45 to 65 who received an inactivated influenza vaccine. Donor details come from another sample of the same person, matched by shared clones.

The CDR3 loop reads CAIHLGRTVSYEQYF. The CDR3 coding sequence is TGTGCCATACACCTCGGACGGACGGTCTCCTACGAGCAGTACTTC. The rearrangement joins TRBV6-1 to TRBJ2-7; D is ambiguous. Trimming removed 10 bases from V and 0 bases from J, with 19 bases in between. The CDR3 is 15 residues long. Germline loops: CDR1 MNHNS, CDR2 SASEGT.

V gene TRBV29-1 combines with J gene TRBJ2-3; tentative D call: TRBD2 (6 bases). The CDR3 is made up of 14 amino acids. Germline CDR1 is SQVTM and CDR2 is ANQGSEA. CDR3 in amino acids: CSSLGLTGTDTQYF. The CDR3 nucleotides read TGCAGTTCCCTTGGACTAACCGGCACAGATACGCAGTATTTT.

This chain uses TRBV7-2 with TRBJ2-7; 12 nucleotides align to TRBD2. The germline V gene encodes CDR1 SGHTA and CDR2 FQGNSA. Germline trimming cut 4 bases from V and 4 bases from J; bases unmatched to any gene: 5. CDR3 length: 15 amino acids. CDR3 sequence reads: CASSSSSGGGYEQYF. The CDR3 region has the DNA TGTGCCAGCAGCTCCTCTAGCGGGGGGGGTTACGAGCAGTACTTC.

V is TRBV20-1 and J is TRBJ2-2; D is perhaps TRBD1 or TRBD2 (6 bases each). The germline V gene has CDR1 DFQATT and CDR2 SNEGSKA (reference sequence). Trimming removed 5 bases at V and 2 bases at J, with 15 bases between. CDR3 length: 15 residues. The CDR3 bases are TGCAGTGCTCCCGACAGGAGGGAAAACACCGGGGAGCTGTTTTTT. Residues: CSAPDRRENTGELFF.

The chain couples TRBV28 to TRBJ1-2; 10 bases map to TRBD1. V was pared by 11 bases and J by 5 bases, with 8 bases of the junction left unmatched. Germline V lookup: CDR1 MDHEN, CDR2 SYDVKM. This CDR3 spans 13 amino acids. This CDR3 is CAAMTGGGYGYTF. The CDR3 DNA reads TGTGCCGCGATGACAGGGGGCGGTTATGGCTACACCTTC.

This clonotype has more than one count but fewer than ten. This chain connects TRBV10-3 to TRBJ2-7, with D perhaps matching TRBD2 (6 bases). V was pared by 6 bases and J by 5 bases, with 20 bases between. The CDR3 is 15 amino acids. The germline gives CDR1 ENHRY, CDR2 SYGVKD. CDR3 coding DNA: TGTGCCATCAGAACCCGGGACTCCCCGCATCACGAGCAGTACTTC. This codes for CAIRTRDSPHHEQYF.

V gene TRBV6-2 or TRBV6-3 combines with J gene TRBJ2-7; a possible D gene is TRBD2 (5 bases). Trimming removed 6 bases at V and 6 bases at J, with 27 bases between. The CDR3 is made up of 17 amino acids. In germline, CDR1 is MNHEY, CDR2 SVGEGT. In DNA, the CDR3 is TGTGCCAGCAGCCAGACCCCTTTAGTCTCAGGAGCGGCCGAGCAGTACTTC. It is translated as CASSQTPLVSGAAEQYF.

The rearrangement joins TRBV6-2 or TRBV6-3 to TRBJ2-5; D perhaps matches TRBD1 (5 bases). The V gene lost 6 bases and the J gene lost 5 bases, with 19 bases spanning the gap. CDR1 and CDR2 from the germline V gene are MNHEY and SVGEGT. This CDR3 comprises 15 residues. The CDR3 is CASRSGFFFGETQYF. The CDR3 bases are TGTGCCAGCAGATCAGGGTTCTTCTTTGGGGAGACCCAGTACTTC.

The CDR3 here is CASTPGGRGGAETQYF. The CDR3 DNA reads as TGTGCCAGCACTCCGGGGGGACGCGGCGGGGCAGAGACCCAGTACTTC. V usage is TRBV25-1 and J usage is TRBJ2-5; 7 bases match TRBD2. The V segment lost 7 bases and the J segment 4 bases; nucleotides outside the gene matches: 15. Germline V lookup: CDR1 MGHDK, CDR2 SYGVNS. The CDR3 loop spans 16 amino acids. The full variable domain, with the rest looked up from reference TRBV25-1 and TRBJ2-5, is EADIYQTPRYLVIGTGKKITLECSQTMGHDKMYWYQQDPGMELHLIHYSYGVNSTEKGDLSSESTVSRIRTEHFPLTLESARPSHTSQYLCASTPGGRGGAETQYFGPGTRLLVL.

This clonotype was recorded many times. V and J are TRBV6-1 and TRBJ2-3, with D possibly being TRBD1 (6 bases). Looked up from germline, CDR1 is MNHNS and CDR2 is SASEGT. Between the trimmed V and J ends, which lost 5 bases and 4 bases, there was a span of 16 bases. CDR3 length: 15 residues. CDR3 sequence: CASSPRNRAPDTQYF. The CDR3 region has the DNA TGTGCCAGCAGTCCCCGAAACAGGGCTCCAGATACGCAGTATTTT.

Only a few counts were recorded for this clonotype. The DNA of the CDR3 is TGTGCCAGCAGCGGGAGGACACATCAAGAGACCCAGTACTTC. It translates to CASSGRTHQETQYF. V gene TRBV4-2 combines with J gene TRBJ2-5, with a weak D call TRBD2 (6 bases). There are 14 residues in the CDR3. CDR1 is LGHNA and CDR2 is YNFKEQ in the germline V gene. The ends were cut back, 5 bases at V and 2 bases at J, with 12 bases in the middle.

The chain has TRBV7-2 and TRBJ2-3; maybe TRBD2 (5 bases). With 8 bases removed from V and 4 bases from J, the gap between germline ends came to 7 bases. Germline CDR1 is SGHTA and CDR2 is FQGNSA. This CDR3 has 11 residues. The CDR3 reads CASQRSDTQYF. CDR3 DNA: TGTGCCAGCCAGCGGTCAGATACGCAGTATTTT. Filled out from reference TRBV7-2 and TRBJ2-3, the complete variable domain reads GAGVSQSPSNKVTEKGKDVELRCDPISGHTALYWYRQSLGQGLEFLIYFQGNSAPDKSGLPSDRFSAERTGGSVSTLTIQRTQQEDSAVYLCASQRSDTQYFGPGTRLTVL.

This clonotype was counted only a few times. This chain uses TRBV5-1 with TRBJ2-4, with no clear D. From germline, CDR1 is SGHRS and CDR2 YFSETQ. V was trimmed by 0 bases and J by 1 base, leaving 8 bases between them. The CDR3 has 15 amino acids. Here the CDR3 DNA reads TGCGCCAGCAGCTTGGCTTATGGGGCCAAAAACATTCAGTACTTC. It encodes CASSLAYGAKNIQYF.

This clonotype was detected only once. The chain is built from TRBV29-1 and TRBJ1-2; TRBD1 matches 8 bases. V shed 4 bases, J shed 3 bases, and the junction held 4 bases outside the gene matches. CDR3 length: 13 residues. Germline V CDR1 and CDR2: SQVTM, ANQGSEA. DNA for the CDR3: TGCAGCGTTGTAAACAGGGGGTACTATGGCTACACCTTC. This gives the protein CSVVNRGYYGYTF.

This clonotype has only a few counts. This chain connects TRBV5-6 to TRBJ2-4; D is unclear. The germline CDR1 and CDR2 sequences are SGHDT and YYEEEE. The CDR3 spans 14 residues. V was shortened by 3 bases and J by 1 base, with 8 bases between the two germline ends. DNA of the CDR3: TGTGCCAGCAGCTCGGGCGTTGCCAAAAACATTCAGTACTTC. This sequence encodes CASSSGVAKNIQYF.

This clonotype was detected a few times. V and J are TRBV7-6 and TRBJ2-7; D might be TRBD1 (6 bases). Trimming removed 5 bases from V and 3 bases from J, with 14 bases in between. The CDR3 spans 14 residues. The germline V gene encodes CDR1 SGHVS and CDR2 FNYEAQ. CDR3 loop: CASSPGVGGYEQYF. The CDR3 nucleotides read TGTGCCAGCAGCCCAGGGGTGGGTGGCTACGAGCAGTACTTC.

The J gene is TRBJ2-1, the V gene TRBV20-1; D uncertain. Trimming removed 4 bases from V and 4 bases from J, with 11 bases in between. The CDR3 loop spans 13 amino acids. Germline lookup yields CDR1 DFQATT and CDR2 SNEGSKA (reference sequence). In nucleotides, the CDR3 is TGCAGTGCTACGGTCTTCCGTTACAATGAGCAGTTCTTC. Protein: CSATVFRYNEQFF.